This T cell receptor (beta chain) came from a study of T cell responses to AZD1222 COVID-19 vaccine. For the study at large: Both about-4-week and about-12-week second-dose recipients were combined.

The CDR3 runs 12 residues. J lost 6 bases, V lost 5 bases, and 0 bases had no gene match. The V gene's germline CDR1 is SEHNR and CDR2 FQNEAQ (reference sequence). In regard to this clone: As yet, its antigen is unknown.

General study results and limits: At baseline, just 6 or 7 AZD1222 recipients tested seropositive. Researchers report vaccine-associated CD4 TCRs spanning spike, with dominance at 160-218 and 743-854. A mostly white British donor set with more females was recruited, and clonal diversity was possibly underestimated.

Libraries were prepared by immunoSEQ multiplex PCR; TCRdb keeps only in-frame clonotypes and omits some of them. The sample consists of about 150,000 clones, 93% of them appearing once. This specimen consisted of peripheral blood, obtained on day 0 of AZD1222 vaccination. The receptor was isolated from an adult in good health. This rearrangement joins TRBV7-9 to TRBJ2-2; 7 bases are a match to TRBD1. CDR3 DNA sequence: TGTGCCAGCAGCACAGGGGCCGGGGAGCTGTTTTTT. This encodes CASSTGAGELFF.